This T cell receptor (beta chain) was obtained from a study of T cells after yellow fever vaccination. Study-wide findings and caveats: Overall, a small share of clonotypes was seen in both CD4 and CD8 compartments. The booster response re-showed most primary clones: 96% CD4, approximately 90% CD8. Repertoires sorted by FACS could include abundant clonotypes that are contaminants from the bulk population. Compared with primary, the secondary response was weaker and peaked at day 5, not 15.

The V gene's germline CDR1 is SSHAT and CDR2 FNYEAQ (reference sequence). The V end was cut by 5 bases, the J end by 6 bases, with 19 bases between. This CDR3 comprises 15 residues. Each CDR3 protein is one row after TCRdb ran MiXCR on the 5' RACE reads. The table has some 390,000 distinct CDR3 sequences, 6.2% seen once. This clonotype was found many times. Its antigen is as yet unknown. The clonotype originates from a man between 25 and 39 years old who received the YFV17D yellow fever vaccine. J is TRBJ2-5 and V is TRBV7-7, with TRBD2 as a possible D gene (5 bases). This material consisted of PBMCs, taken 5 days after the yellow fever booster vaccination. The DNA of the CDR3 is TGTGCCAGCAGCCGCCCCCCCGCGGGCGGGCAGACCCAGTACTTC. Encoded protein: CASSRPPAGGQTQYF.